The 18 T cell receptor beta chains in this list originate from one sample, sequenced in a study of blood T cell repertoires in COVID-19. Libraries were prepared by immunoSEQ multiplex PCR; TCRdb keeps only in-frame clonotypes and omits some of them. The sample includes some 150,000 clones, 70% to 85% of them seen just once. Specimen: peripheral blood. Receptors originate from an elderly woman with acute or convalescent COVID-19.

The J gene is TRBJ1-2, the V gene TRBV18; 7 bases are shared with TRBD1. CDR3 length equals 14 residues. With V trimmed by 3 bases and J by 8 bases, 9 bases remained unmatched. Germline V CDR1 and CDR2: KGHSH, LQKENI. Written as DNA, the CDR3 is TGTGCCAGCTCACCGCCCCGGGACAGAAAAGGCTACACCTTC. Its translation: CASSPPRDRKGYTF. Variable domain in full (rest from reference TRBV18 and TRBJ1-2): NAGVMQNPRHLVRRRGQEARLRCSPMKGHSHVYWYRQLPEEGLKFMVYLQKENIIDESGMPKERFSAEFPKEGPSILRIQQVVRGDSAAYFCASSPPRDRKGYTFGSGTRLTVV.

The chain recombines TRBV5-1 with TRBJ2-6; D remains unclear. The ends were cut back, 4 bases at V and 0 bases at J, with 8 bases in the middle. Germline-derived CDR1 and CDR2 are SGHRS and YFSETQ. This CDR3 has 15 residues. DNA of the CDR3: TGCGCCAGCAGCCCAACAGTCTCTGGGGCCAACGTCCTGACTTTC. Protein: CASSPTVSGANVLTF.

This sequence joins TRBV5-6 and TRBJ1-2, with D unresolved. CDR1 is SGHDT, CDR2 YYEEEE, per germline. The V gene lost 3 bases and the J gene lost 7 bases, with 13 bases spanning the gap. The CDR3 sequence is 13 residues long. CDR3 region: CASSSIRGSGYTF. CDR3 in DNA: TGTGCCAGCAGCTCTATTAGAGGGAGTGGCTACACCTTC.

This clone was seen more than once but under ten times. The CDR3 DNA follows: TGCGCCAGCAGCTATGGACTAGATAGCCACAATGAGCAGTTCTTC. Translation: CASSYGLDSHNEQFF. The genes are TRBV5-1 and TRBJ2-1; 7 nucleotides match TRBD2. Unmatched junction bases numbered 8, after V lost 3 bases and J lost 5 bases. Per germline, CDR1 SGHRS and CDR2 YFSETQ. The CDR3 totals 15 residues.

The chain recombines TRBV19 with TRBJ1-5; TRBD1 matches 10 bases. CDR3 length: 14 residues. Germline V gene lookup returns CDR1 LNHDA and CDR2 SQIVND (reference sequence). The trim removed 5 bases at V and 2 bases at J, leaving 0 bases unmatched. The CDR3 reads CASSGTGGNQPQHF. The CDR3 nucleotides read TGTGCCAGTAGTGGGACAGGGGGCAATCAGCCCCAGCATTTT.

This clone is termed medium-sized (0.01 to 0.1%). J is TRBJ2-7 and V is TRBV7-9; 9 bases are a match to TRBD1. The CDR3 covers 14 residues. With 1 base clipped from V and 6 bases from J, the junction kept 4 bases outside the gene matches. The germline CDR1 and CDR2 sequences are SEHNR and FQNEAQ (reference sequence). The CDR3 region is CASSLEQGAREQYF. Here the CDR3 DNA reads TGTGCCAGCAGCTTAGAACAGGGGGCGCGCGAGCAGTACTTC.

The chain joins TRBV21-1 to TRBJ1-1. TRBV21-1 is a pseudogene. The CDR3 spans 13 residues. In DNA form, the CDR3 reads TGTGCCAGCAGCAAGTGGAGGGCGGCTGAAGCTTTCTTT. It translates to CASSKWRAAEAFF.

This clone was counted only a few times. The chain couples TRBV7-3 to TRBJ1-1; D might be TRBD1 (5 bases). The germline V and J ends were trimmed by 1 base and 3 bases, with 12 bases remaining between them. Germline CDR1 reads SGHTA; CDR2 reads FQGTGA. The CDR3 contains 15 residues. The CDR3, as DNA: TGTGCCAGCAGCTTAATGTCCAGGGCTGACACTGAAGCTTTCTTT. It specifies CASSLMSRADTEAFF.

The chain is built from TRBV5-6 and TRBJ1-6; a weak D match, TRBD1 (5 bases). The CDR3 totals 15 residues. Trimming removed 0 bases from V and 7 bases from J, with 11 bases in between. Germline CDR1 is SGHDT and CDR2 is YYEEEE. The CDR3: CASSLGGLQNSPLHF. CDR3 nucleotide sequence: TGTGCCAGCAGCTTGGGGGGACTGCAGAATTCACCCCTCCACTTT. Full variable domain (rest looked up from reference TRBV5-6 and TRBJ1-6): DAGVTQSPTHLIKTRGQQVTLRCSPKSGHDTVSWYQQALGQGPQFIFQYYEEEERQRGNFPDRFSGHQFPNYSSELNVNALLLGDSALYLCASSLGGLQNSPLHFGNGTRLTVT.

The J gene is TRBJ1-2, the V gene TRBV7-3; D is undetermined. Germline values: CDR1 SGHTA, CDR2 FQGTGA. The germline V and J ends were trimmed by 2 bases and 5 bases, with 15 bases remaining between them. CDR3 length equals 15 residues. The CDR3 is CASSLSRLPGYGYTF. The CDR3, as DNA: TGTGCCAGCAGCTTATCTAGACTTCCTGGGTATGGCTACACCTTC. The entire variable domain, with the rest obtained from reference TRBV7-3 and TRBJ1-2, is as follows: GAGVSQTPSNKVTEKGKYVELRCDPISGHTALYWYRQSLGQGPEFLIYFQGTGAADDSGLPNDRFFAVRPEGSVSTLKIQRTERGDSAVYLCASSLSRLPGYGYTFGSGTRLTVV.

J is TRBJ1-1 and V is TRBV7-8; D perhaps matches TRBD1 (6 bases). Germline CDR1 is SGHVS and CDR2 is FQNEAQ. The CDR3 loop spans 14 amino acids. The V gene lost 3 bases and the J gene lost 1 base, with 9 bases spanning the gap. This CDR3 reads CASSFGGPNTEAFF. The CDR3 DNA is TGTGCCAGCAGCTTTGGGGGCCCGAACACTGAAGCTTTCTTT.

The chain carries TRBV6-2 or TRBV6-3 and TRBJ2-5, with TRBD2 identical over 15 bases. The ends lost 5 bases at V and 9 bases at J; junction bases unmatched: 13. The CDR3 has 17 residues. CDR1 MNHEY and CDR2 SVGEGT come from the germline V gene. The CDR3 sequence: CASSDRGLAGGSVAQYF. DNA of the CDR3: TGTGCCAGCAGTGACCGAGGACTAGCGGGGGGGTCAGTGGCCCAGTACTTC.

The chain couples TRBV9 to TRBJ1-3; 9 nucleotides line up with TRBD1. With V trimmed by 0 bases and J by 4 bases, 2 bases remained unmatched. Looked up from germline, CDR1 is SGDLS and CDR2 is YYNGEE. CDR3 length: 15 residues. The CDR3 sequence: CASSVGGTGGNTIYF. DNA for the CDR3: TGTGCCAGCAGCGTAGGCGGGACAGGGGGAAACACCATATATTTT.

V is TRBV3-1 (or the pseudogene TRBV3-2) and J is TRBJ1-4, with D possibly being TRBD1 (5 bases). This CDR3 has 15 amino acids. The V and J ends lost 4 bases and 4 bases respectively, with 13 bases between them. The germline V gene has CDR1 LGHDT and CDR2 YNNKEL (reference sequence). Here the CDR3 DNA reads TGTGCCAGCAGCCTTATGACAGACCTTAATGAAAAACTGTTTTTT. Amino acids: CASSLMTDLNEKLFF.

The chain carries TRBV10-3 and TRBJ2-7; D gene unclear. Trimming stripped 1 base from V and 3 bases from J, with 4 bases between. The CDR3 is 12 residues long. From germline, CDR1 is ENHRY and CDR2 SYGVKD. DNA of the CDR3: TGTGCCATCAGTGAGTTCGGCTACGAGCAGTACTTC. Encoded protein: CAISEFGYEQYF.

This clone occurred once. The chain combines TRBV5-6 with TRBJ2-3; TRBD2 aligns across 10 bases. This CDR3 is built from 15 residues. The ends lost 4 bases at V and 4 bases at J; junction bases unmatched: 6. Germline CDR1 and CDR2: SGHDT and YYEEEE. The CDR3 DNA is TGTGCCAGCAGCGCAGCGGGGGGGCCGGCAGATACGCAGTATTTT. It codes for CASSAAGGPADTQYF.

The CDR3 DNA reads TGTGCCAGCAGCTTAGGTGAGTTCTTCGGGGGGCCGACCACTGAAGCTTTCTTT. Translating it yields CASSLGEFFGGPTTEAFF. This chain uses TRBV7-9 with TRBJ1-1; a weak D match, TRBD1 (6 bases). The length of the CDR3 is 18 residues. Looked up from germline, CDR1 is SEHNR and CDR2 is FQNEAQ (reference sequence). V shed 1 base and J shed 4 bases, with 22 bases lying between them.

This chain uses TRBV5-1 with TRBJ1-2, with D tentatively TRBD1 (5 bases). Germline V gene lookup returns CDR1 SGHRS and CDR2 YFSETQ. V lost 0 bases and J lost 4, with 10 bases in between. This CDR3 is built from 14 residues. CDR3 DNA: TGCGCCAGCAGCTTGGCTCAGGGAATCTATGGCTACACCTTC. Translation: CASSLAQGIYGYTF. Drawing the rest from reference TRBV5-1 and TRBJ1-2, the complete variable domain is KAGVTQTPRYLIKTRGQQVTLSCSPISGHRSVSWYQQTPGQGLQFLFEYFSETQRNKGNFPGRFSGRQFSNSRSEMNVSTLELGDSALYLCASSLAQGIYGYTFGSGTRLTVV.